This TCR beta chain was sequenced for a study of blood T cell repertoires in COVID-19. The J segment lost 2 bases and the V segment lost 2 bases, leaving 6 bases of the junction unmatched. The CDR3 runs 15 residues. CDR1 is MGHRA and CDR2 is YSYEKL in the germline V gene. Study processing details: Nucleated cell number was recorded as an estimate derived from reference gene primer amplification. Data came from immunoSEQ multiplex PCR; TCRdb stores just in-frame clones and leaves some out. V and J calls and clone size are copied from that table; D and trimming were computed from the DNA. The table shows some 200,000 clones, with approximately 82% occurring only once.

The TCR originated in a human donor in a cohort sampled during active COVID-19. Sequences were obtained from peripheral blood. The V and J genes are TRBV4-1 and TRBJ2-7, with 7 bases aligning to TRBD2. The CDR3 spells CASSQWEGFTYEQYF. DNA of the CDR3: TGCGCCAGCAGCCAATGGGAGGGGTTTACCTACGAGCAGTACTTC.